Listed below are T cell receptor beta chains from one sample, sequenced in a study of T cell repertoires in cytomegalovirus infection. No cognate antigen is known for these TCRs. A single record per CDR3 protein comes from TCRdb applying MiXCR to the reads. Seen here are under 500,000 distinct CDR3 sequences, under 55% observed once, and the top ten hold roughly two fifths. The sequencing used cultured PBMCs, collected from culture after CMV antigen stimulation. The receptor set was obtained from a human donor in good health (CMV status not recorded). Some clones in this sample may be carry-over from other donors' samples. Each CDR3 is given with its conserved first and last residue. D genes are given only for firm matches. Clone size is not always given. Where it is, it says once, few, many or a class for expanded clones.

j_call,v_call,d_call,clone_size,cdr3_aa,cdr3_nt
TRBJ2-7,TRBV12-3/TRBV12-4,TRBD2,NA,CASSPQREPYEQYF,TGTGCCAGCAGCCCCCAGCGGGAGCCCTACGAGCAGTACTTC
TRBJ1-5,TRBV19,NA,few,CASSIGRRDSNQPQHF,TGTGCCAGTAGTATAGGCAGGAGGGATAGCAATCAGCCCCAGCATTTT
TRBJ2-7,TRBV7-2,NA,few,CASSLGAGSTHEQYF,TGTGCCAGCAGCTTAGGGGCAGGATCTACCCACGAGCAGTACTTC
TRBJ1-4,TRBV7-2,NA,few,CASSSPRAGPTTNEKLFF,TGTGCCAGCAGCTCACCTCGGGCAGGGCCAACAACTAATGAAAAACTGTTTTTT
TRBJ1-5,TRBV6-1,NA,NA,CASSEMKPQHF,TGTGCCAGCAGTGAAATGAAGCCCCAGCATTTT
TRBJ2-5,TRBV28,TRBD2,NA,CASRLGLGTQYF,TGTGCCAGCAGATTGGGACTAGGGACCCAGTACTTC
TRBJ2-5,TRBV7-9,TRBD1,NA,CASSSGQGQTQYF,TGTGCCAGCAGCTCCGGACAGGGGCAGACCCAGTACTTC
TRBJ2-7,TRBV7-6,TRBD2,many,CASSFNSGGLYEQYF,TGTGCCAGCAGCTTTAATAGCGGGGGACTCTACGAGCAGTACTTC
TRBJ2-3,TRBV7-2,NA,many,CASSPRARAFFGRELTDTQYF,TGTGCCAGCAGCCCACGGGCGAGAGCATTTTTCGGGAGAGAACTCACAGATACGCAGTATTTT
TRBJ2-7,TRBV11-1,TRBD1,NA,CASSLVSKDRRAYEQYF,TGTGCCAGCAGCTTAGTATCGAAGGACAGGAGAGCCTACGAGCAGTACTTC
TRBJ1-1,TRBV7-2,NA,few,CASSLVWGSNTEAFF,TGTGCCAGCAGCTTAGTGTGGGGCTCGAACACTGAAGCTTTCTTT
TRBJ2-5,TRBV7-6,TRBD1,once,CASSRTGRYVQETQYF,TGTGCCAGCAGCCGGACAGGGCGATACGTCCAAGAGACCCAGTACTTC
TRBJ2-1,TRBV4-1,NA,few,CASSPHLDQAEQFF,TGCGCCAGCAGCCCCCACCTGGACCAGGCTGAGCAGTTCTTC
TRBJ2-1,TRBV7-9,NA,few,CASIQGTEQFF,TGTGCCAGCATCCAGGGGACTGAGCAGTTCTTC
TRBJ2-2,TRBV7-2,NA,few,CASSPHRAGRGSGELFF,TGTGCCAGCAGCCCCCACCGGGCAGGTCGTGGCTCCGGGGAGCTGTTTTTT
TRBJ2-7,TRBV12-3/TRBV12-4,NA,NA,CASSSQGLTAYEQYF,TGTGCCAGCAGTTCACAGGGCTTAACCGCCTACGAGCAGTACTTC
TRBJ1-6,TRBV12-3/TRBV12-4,NA,NA,CASSASGPSYNSPLHF,TGTGCCAGCAGTGCGTCTGGGCCCTCCTATAATTCACCCCTCCACTTT
TRBJ2-5,TRBV7-9,TRBD2,NA,CASSSNALAGGQRHF,TGTGCCAGCAGCTCTAATGCGCTAGCGGGAGGCCAAAGGCACTTC
TRBJ2-3,TRBV20-1,NA,once,CSPGEADTQYF,TGCAGTCCTGGGGAGGCAGATACGCAGTATTTT
TRBJ2-3,TRBV7-8,NA,NA,CGSSSARFGTDTQYF,TGTGGCAGCAGCTCAGCTAGATTTGGCACAGATACGCAGTATTTT
TRBJ2-3,TRBV7-6,NA,few,CAGQSTSTGRTDTQYF,TGTGCCGGACAGAGCACCTCCACGGGCCGCACAGATACGCAGTATTTT
TRBJ1-5,TRBV20-1,TRBD1,few,CSARDQSSPLGTGGQPQHF,TGCAGTGCTAGAGATCAGAGTTCTCCGCTCGGGACAGGAGGTCAGCCCCAGCATTTT
TRBJ2-5,TRBV2,TRBD1,NA,CASSYYRRTGGQETQYF,TGTGCCAGCAGTTACTACCGAAGGACAGGTGGCCAAGAGACCCAGTACTTC
TRBJ2-3,TRBV2,TRBD2,NA,CAINSGSLSDTQYF,TGTGCCATCAACAGCGGGAGTTTGTCAGATACGCAGTATTTT
TRBJ1-5,TRBV28,NA,NA,CASRLEGDFHQPQHF,TGTGCCAGCAGACTGGAAGGGGACTTTCATCAGCCCCAGCATTTT
TRBJ2-1,TRBV5-1,TRBD2,NA,CASSLSGGGGYNEQFF,TGCGCCAGCAGCTTGTCTGGCGGCGGGGGTTACAATGAGCAGTTCTTC
TRBJ2-2,TRBV6-2/TRBV6-3,TRBD2,NA,CASSYSLGTKTTGELFF,TGTGCCAGCAGTTACTCCCTCGGGACTAAGACTACCGGGGAGCTGTTTTTT
TRBJ1-1,TRBV10-3,NA,NA,CAISESQGFTEAFF,TGTGCCATCAGTGAGAGCCAGGGGTTTACTGAAGCTTTCTTT
TRBJ2-1,TRBV10-3,TRBD2,few,CAIVREEYNEQFF,TGTGCCATCGTACGGGAGGAATACAATGAGCAGTTCTTC
TRBJ1-5,TRBV24-1,NA,NA,CATSDSRRDQPQHF,TGTGCCACCAGTGACTCTCGCCGGGATCAGCCCCAGCATTTT
TRBJ2-7,TRBV7-9,TRBD1,few,CASSLGTGGTLKHSYEQYF,TGTGCCAGCAGCCTTGGGACAGGGGGAACCCTGAAGCACTCCTACGAGCAGTACTTC
TRBJ2-1,TRBV6-5,NA,NA,CASSYSPYGSKLSYNEQFF,TGTGCCAGCAGTTACTCTCCTTACGGATCCAAGCTCTCCTACAATGAGCAGTTCTTC
TRBJ2-1,TRBV7-9,NA,few,CASTHPDNEQFF,TGTGCCAGCACCCACCCAGACAATGAGCAGTTCTTC
TRBJ2-1,TRBV7-2,TRBD2,NA,CASSLDGGRDDEQFF,TGTGCCAGCAGCTTAGATGGCGGGAGGGACGATGAGCAGTTCTTC
TRBJ2-1,TRBV7-8,NA,NA,CASSLAEEGQFF,TGTGCCAGCAGCTTAGCGGAGGAGGGGCAGTTCTTC
TRBJ2-3,TRBV7-2,NA,many,CASSLKRVGDTQYF,TGTGCCAGCAGCTTGAAACGGGTGGGGGATACGCAGTATTTT
TRBJ2-5,TRBV20-1,NA,NA,CSAIQWGETQYF,TGCAGTGCTATTCAGTGGGGGGAGACCCAGTACTTC
TRBJ2-2,TRBV29-1,NA,NA,CSAARQSLTAGELFF,TGCAGCGCCGCTAGGCAGAGCTTAACGGCCGGGGAGCTGTTTTTT
TRBJ2-1,TRBV2,TRBD2,NA,CASKIAGTYNEQFF,TGTGCCAGCAAAATAGCGGGGACCTACAATGAGCAGTTCTTC
TRBJ1-1,TRBV5-1,TRBD1,few,CASSLVYRGRGDSAFF,TGCGCCAGCAGCTTGGTCTACAGGGGGCGCGGGGATTCGGCTTTCTTT
TRBJ2-5,TRBV11-2,TRBD1,NA,CASGLGQGFETQYF,TGTGCCAGCGGCTTGGGACAGGGATTTGAGACCCAGTACTTC
TRBJ1-3,TRBV7-2,NA,many,CASSKGWAGNTIYF,TGTGCCAGCAGCAAGGGGTGGGCTGGAAACACCATATATTTT
TRBJ2-5,TRBV12-3/TRBV12-4,NA,few,CASSPWTDQETQYF,TGTGCCAGCAGTCCTTGGACAGACCAAGAGACCCAGTACTTC
TRBJ2-5,TRBV4-2,TRBD2,few,CASSPQVALADQETQYF,TGTGCCAGCAGCCCCCAAGTCGCACTAGCGGACCAAGAGACCCAGTACTTC
TRBJ1-5,TRBV28,NA,NA,CASSPNGGFINQPQHF,TGTGCCAGCAGTCCAAACGGTGGCTTCATCAATCAGCCCCAGCATTTT
TRBJ2-5,TRBV10-3,NA,NA,CAISESWVATQYF,TGTGCCATCAGTGAGTCGTGGGTCGCGACCCAGTACTTC
TRBJ2-1,TRBV12-3/TRBV12-4,TRBD2,few,CASSLIAGPRDEQFF,TGTGCCAGCAGTTTAATAGCGGGACCAAGAGATGAGCAGTTCTTC
TRBJ2-3,TRBV12-3/TRBV12-4,TRBD2,few,CASSTGLAGGRDTQYF,TGTGCCAGCAGCACGGGACTAGCGGGGGGGCGGGATACGCAGTATTTT
TRBJ1-2,TRBV4-1,NA,NA,CASSQDPPPLLVGYTF,TGCGCCAGCAGCCAAGATCCGCCCCCATTGCTGGTTGGCTACACCTTC
TRBJ2-3,TRBV5-4,TRBD2,NA,CASSWGLGGSTDTQYF,TGTGCCAGCAGCTGGGGACTAGGGGGGAGCACAGATACGCAGTATTTT